The sequence of this TCR beta chain was determined in a study of cytomegalovirus exposure and HLA in healthy donors. Findings and caveats of the study: The authors assumed roughly uniform sequencing depth across donors for presence/absence analyses. Donors belonging to an Asian-associated ancestry cluster reportedly showed fewer N-insertions in productive TCRs than the approximately 670-donor mean, according to what a later analysis found. Later on, a genetic analysis was performed. It linked a missense variant in DCLRE1C with V- and J-gene trimming of TCR beta.

Primers: 60 Vbeta forward and 13 Jbeta reverse. Sequencing was performed with immunoSEQ multiplex PCR; in TCRdb, only in-frame clones are kept and a portion is missing. The table lists fewer than 250,000 clones, 65% to 80% of them singletons, with about 14% in the top ten. Concerning this clone: Its matching antigen is unknown.

Germline V lookup: CDR1 SGHTA, CDR2 FQGNSA. Trimming removed 3 bases from V and 2 bases from J; junction bases left unmatched: 9. CDR3 length: 17 amino acids. The sequenced sample was PBMCs. V gene TRBV7-2 combines with J gene TRBJ1-3; 8 bases are shared with TRBD1. The sequence was collected from a man in his forties in good health and CMV-seronegative. The CDR3 nucleotides are TGTGCCAGCAGCTTGGTCGTTACAGGGGGAGCTGGAAACACCATATATTTT. It specifies CASSLVVTGGAGNTIYF.